The 9 T cell receptor beta chains below were found in one sample sequenced in a study of human T cells and chemical hapten exposure. The sample's time point: patch test 2, 6 weeks after DPC sensitization. The treatment: therapeutic diphenylcyclopropenone sensitization with weekly scalp DPC. Using its own MiXCR run on the RACE reads, TCRdb lists one record per CDR3 protein. The sample holds about 73,000 distinct CDR3 sequences, 7.5% to 9.5% seen once. This sample comprised whole blood, obtained in connection with sensitization to the hapten diphenylcyclopropenone (DPC). The receptors shown here come from a woman aged 45-65 years with alopecia areata. Some clones in this sample may be carry-over from other donors' samples.

The chain recombines TRBV6-6 with TRBJ2-7; 10 nucleotides align to TRBD1. The V gene end was trimmed by 2 bases and the J gene end by 1 base; junction bases not matched to a gene: 2. The length of the CDR3 is 15 residues. Germline V gene lookup returns CDR1 MNHNY and CDR2 SVGAGI (reference sequence). For the CDR3, the DNA is TGTGCCAGCAGTTACGGGACAGGGGTATCCTACGAGCAGTACTTC. Translated: CASSYGTGVSYEQYF.

A few counts support this clonotype. A read error may produce the germline difference seen at one junction end. The chain is built from TRBV25-1 and TRBJ1-6; TRBD1 aligns across 7 bases. Germline V CDR1 and CDR2: MGHDK, SYGVNS. This CDR3 contains 13 residues. CDR3 in amino acids: CASNRDRNSPLNF. The CDR3 DNA follows: TGTGCCAGCAACCGGGACAGAAATTCACCCCTCAACTTT.

The sample holds a few counts of this clonotype. The CDR3 reads CASSLVAGYNQPQHF. The CDR3 nucleotides read TGTGCCAGCAGCTTAGTGGCAGGCTACAATCAGCCCCAGCATTTT. The chain employs TRBV7-8 and TRBJ1-5, with unresolved D. Trimming cost V 1 base and J 3 bases, with 10 bases left between them. Germline V gene data show CDR1 as SGHVS and CDR2 as FQNEAQ. The CDR3 consists of 15 residues.

The chain carries TRBV27 and TRBJ2-4, with a weak D call TRBD1 (6 bases). With 6 bases removed from V and 13 bases from J, the gap between germline ends came to 13 bases. Germline CDR1 is MNHEY and CDR2 is SMNVEV (reference sequence). The CDR3 runs 11 residues. This CDR3 reads CASSHWDKQYF. The CDR3 DNA reads as TGTGCCAGCAGCCATTGGGACAAGCAGTACTTC.

The CDR3 DNA follows: TGCAGTGCTCAAATCTCTGGGGCCAACGTCCTGACTTTC. As protein: CSAQISGANVLTF. The gene calls are TRBV20-1 and TRBJ2-6; the D is unclear. V lost 5 bases, J lost 0 bases, and 5 bases lay in between. The CDR3 sequence is 13 residues long. From germline, CDR1 is DFQATT and CDR2 SNEGSKA (reference sequence).

The chain uses TRBV7-2 and TRBJ2-3, with unresolved D. Germline CDR1 and CDR2: SGHTA and FQGNSA. The CDR3 spans 12 residues. The germline V and J ends were trimmed by 8 bases and 3 bases, with 9 bases remaining between them. The CDR3 loop reads CASGRWTDTQYF. The CDR3 DNA sequence: TGTGCCAGCGGCCGGTGGACAGATACGCAGTATTTT.

Only a few counts were recorded for this clonotype. This rearrangement joins TRBV12-3 or TRBV12-4 to TRBJ2-3, with D possibly TRBD2 on 5 matching bases. V lost 3 bases and J lost 4, with 14 bases in between. This CDR3 is built from 15 residues. This chain's CDR3 is CASSFPMRAADTQYF. CDR3 DNA sequence: TGTGCCAGCAGTTTTCCTATGAGGGCGGCAGATACGCAGTATTTT.

This clonotype has only a few counts. The chain couples TRBV29-1 to TRBJ1-1; the D gene is possibly TRBD1 (6 bases). Germline CDR1 SQVTM, CDR2 ANQGSEA. Trimming left V 3 bases short and J 6 bases short, with 11 bases between. This CDR3 is 12 amino acids long. In DNA, the CDR3 is TGCAGCGTTGATCAGGGGATGGCTGAAGCTTTCTTT. Translation gives CSVDQGMAEAFF. The whole variable domain, filled in from reference TRBV29-1 and TRBJ1-1, reads SAVISQKPSRDICQRGTSLTIQCQVDSQVTMMFWYRQQPGQSLTLIATANQGSEATYESGFVIDKFPISRPNLTFSTLTVSNMSPEDSSIYLCSVDQGMAEAFFGQGTRLTVV.

This clonotype was counted at least ten times. The chain recombines TRBV28 with TRBJ1-1; D gene uncertain. Looked up from germline, CDR1 is MDHEN and CDR2 is SYDVKM. This CDR3 contains 13 residues. The V gene lost 5 bases and the J gene lost 5 bases, with 12 bases spanning the gap. The CDR3 spells CASSLDGPTEAFF. CDR3 in DNA: TGTGCCAGCAGTCTGGACGGGCCTACTGAAGCTTTCTTT.